The TCR beta chain under discussion was sequenced for a study of metastatic and nonmetastatic thyroid tumors. Background on the study: For malignant and benign thyroid patients, tumor or nodule tissue and blood were the sources whose repertoires were compared. Study-wide points: A significant increase in TCR beta diversity was reportedly seen in malignant thyroid tumors relative to benign nodules, in blood and tumor.

This clone was counted many times. Its antigen is as yet unknown. V dropped 3 bases and J dropped 1; count of bases not matched to a gene: 12. Looked up from germline, CDR1 is DFQATT and CDR2 is SNEGSKA (reference sequence). The CDR3 is made up of 17 amino acids. Authors' data handling: Using the CDR3 differences seen across clinicopathological groups, the authors built a distant-metastasis classifier for papillary thyroid cancer, which was meant to discriminate distant-metastatic patients. Via MiXCR, TCRdb re-called the PCR reads. The V and J calls and clone size are TCRdb's, not the authors'. Of some 20,000 clones listed, 15% to 19% are singletons. Not a single patient had been given any form of treatment at any point before undergoing thyroid surgery.

The chain couples TRBV20-1 to TRBJ2-5, with 9 bases that match TRBD2. Sample: blood. The clonotype originates from a female donor with papillary thyroid cancer or a benign thyroid nodule (not recorded which). Some clones in this sample may be carry-over from other donors' samples. CDR3 coding DNA: TGCAGTGCTAGCCTCTTCGGACTAGCGAGATTCCAAGAGACCCAGTACTTC. This encodes CSASLFGLARFQETQYF.